This TCR beta chain was obtained from a study of cytomegalovirus exposure and HLA in healthy donors. Trimming left V 4 bases short and J 7 bases short, with 12 bases between. The germline V gene encodes CDR1 MNHEY and CDR2 SVGAGI. The CDR3 spans 13 residues. Amplification used 60 Vbeta primers and 13 Jbeta primers. Method: immunoSEQ multiplex PCR; TCRdb's copy keeps in-frame clones and lacks some. This repertoire shows about 160,000 clones, about 81% found once; its top ten account for 0.95% to 1%. This chain links TRBV6-5 with TRBJ2-3, with D possibly matching TRBD2 (5 bases). The clonotype originates from a girl aged 2-15 years in good health and CMV-seropositive. The source material was PBMCs. The CDR3 region has the DNA TGTGCCAGCAGTTTCAAGCGGAGAAATACGCAGTATTTT. Protein sequence: CASSFKRRNTQYF.